This is a list of T cell receptor beta chains from one sample in a study of identical twins. TCRdb reprocessed the 5' RACE reads via MiXCR and lists one record per CDR3 protein. The table includes around 1.7 million distinct CDR3 sequences, about 30% detected once. Specimen: cord blood. These receptors were taken from a newborn girl in good health. Both conserved end residues are part of each CDR3. The D gene is left open where the match is weak. Only part of the rows carry a size: once, few, many, or a class if the clone is expanded.

clone size	D gene	V gene	J gene	CDR3 DNA	CDR3 protein
.	.	TRBV12-3/TRBV12-4	TRBJ1-5	TGTGCCAGCAGTTCCGCGGACGGTCAGCCCCAGCATTTT	CASSSADGQPQHF
.	TRBD2	TRBV12-3/TRBV12-4	TRBJ2-7	TGTGCCGGCAGTTTAAGGGCAGCGGGAGAGGGCTACGAGCAGTACTTC	CAGSLRAAGEGYEQYF
.	TRBD1	TRBV6-6	TRBJ1-2	TGTGCCAGCAGTGATGACAGGGATCGAGGCTACACCTTC	CASSDDRDRGYTF
few	.	TRBV27	TRBJ2-4	TGTGCCAGCAGTTTACGGGGGAAGAAAAACATTCAGTACTTC	CASSLRGKKNIQYF
few	.	TRBV7-9	TRBJ2-1	TGTGCCAGCACCCATTACTACAATGAGCAGTTCTTC	CASTHYYNEQFF
.	.	TRBV12-5	TRBJ2-3	TGTGCTAGTGGTGGGATGAGGGATACGCAGTATTTT	CASGGMRDTQYF
many	TRBD2	TRBV28	TRBJ2-1	TGTGCCAGCAGTTTAAAAGGCGGGAGTTACCCTAATGAGCAGTTCTTC	CASSLKGGSYPNEQFF
.	.	TRBV20-1	TRBJ2-1	TGCAGTGCTAGGAGCATCGGTGAGCAGTTCTTC	CSARSIGEQFF
few	.	TRBV25-1	TRBJ2-1	TGTGCCAGCTGTGACGCTCGAGGCAGCAATGAGCAGTTCTTC	CASCDARGSNEQFF
many	.	TRBV21-1	TRBJ2-4	TGTGCCAGCAGCAAAGGGTGCGGTCCCAACATTCAGTACTTC	CASSKGCGPNIQYF
.	TRBD1	TRBV3-1	TRBJ2-7	TGTGCCAGCAGCCGGGGGACAGGGGGCTCCTACGAGCAGTACTTC	CASSRGTGGSYEQYF
.	TRBD1	TRBV6-5	TRBJ1-4	TGTGCCAGCAGTTACTCCCCGGGACAGGGGGAAAAACTGTTTTTT	CASSYSPGQGEKLFF
.	TRBD2	TRBV25-1	TRBJ2-3	TGTGCCAGCAGTGAAGCGGGGGATTTAGATACGCAGTATTTT	CASSEAGDLDTQYF
many	.	TRBV4-1	TRBJ1-2	TGCGCCAGCAGCCAAGATTCGGGGGACTATGGCTACACCTTC	CASSQDSGDYGYTF
.	TRBD2	TRBV28	TRBJ2-3	TGTGCCAGCAGTTTCCCGGGAGGCGGAGATACGCAGTATTTT	CASSFPGGGDTQYF
.	TRBD2	TRBV5-1	TRBJ2-7	TGCGCCAACAGCTTGGGTCGGACTAGCGCGTACTTC	CANSLGRTSAYF
few	.	TRBV10-3	TRBJ2-7	TGTGCCATCAGCCCCGGGCAGACCTCCTACAATGAGCAGTACTTC	CAISPGQTSYNEQYF
.	.	TRBV15	TRBJ2-7	TGTGCCACCAGCCCTCGTGTTTTTTCCAGGATGTCCCCTTTCGAGCAGTACTTC	CATSPRVFSRMSPFEQYF
.	TRBD2	TRBV20-1	TRBJ2-7	TGCAGTGCTAGTGCTAGCGGGGGGTCCTACGAGCAGTACTTC	CSASASGGSYEQYF
many	.	TRBV28	TRBJ1-5	TGTGCCAGCAGCTCTCCCGGCCAGCCCCAGCATTTT	CASSSPGQPQHF
few	.	TRBV7-9	TRBJ2-5	TGTGCCAGCAGCTTAGATTTCAGGGGGGAGTACCAAGAGACCCAGTACTTC	CASSLDFRGEYQETQYF
few	TRBD2	TRBV7-2	TRBJ2-7	TGTGCCAGCAGCCTATCCTCGGTTAGCGGGAGTAATTACGAGCAGTACTTC	CASSLSSVSGSNYEQYF
.	.	TRBV20-1	TRBJ2-7	TGCAGTGCTACCGGAAGGCGCAGCTCCTACGAGCAGTACTTC	CSATGRRSSYEQYF
.	TRBD1	TRBV20-1	TRBJ1-1	TGCAGTGCCGAGACAGGGGGGTTCATGAACACTGAAGCTTTCTTT	CSAETGGFMNTEAFF
.	.	TRBV3-1	TRBJ2-1	TGTGCCGGCAGCCTCTTACTAGCTTCCTACAATGAGCAGTTCTTC	CAGSLLLASYNEQFF
few	.	TRBV21-1	TRBJ2-7	TGTGCCAGCTCGACTAGCCCGAGCTCCTACGAGCAGTACTTC	CASSTSPSSYEQYF
.	TRBD2	TRBV7-2	TRBJ2-5	TGTGCCAGCAGCTTAGTTAGCGGGGGGGCTGGTGAGGAGACCCAGTACTTC	CASSLVSGGAGEETQYF
few	.	TRBV19	TRBJ2-3	TGTGCCAGTAGTATTTTCGTCACTAGCACAGATACGCAGTATTTT	CASSIFVTSTDTQYF
few	.	TRBV20-1	TRBJ2-7	TGCAGTGCTAGACGCAGGGAGTACGAGCAGTACTTC	CSARRREYEQYF
few	TRBD2	TRBV18	TRBJ2-1	TGTACCAGCTCACTTTCGACTAGCGGGGGGTCCTACAATGAGCAGTTCTTC	CTSSLSTSGGSYNEQFF
few	.	TRBV6-5	TRBJ2-1	TGTGCCAGCGGTCCCCCCCTCTCCTACAATGAGCAGTTCTTC	CASGPPLSYNEQFF
few	TRBD2	TRBV20-1	TRBJ2-3	TGCAGTGCTAGAGCGGCTAAGAGTAAGCGGGAGGGCCGTAGAGATACGCAGTATTTT	CSARAAKSKREGRRDTQYF
few	TRBD2	TRBV20-1	TRBJ2-3	TGCAGTGCTCCAGGAGGACTAGCGGAGCCGAGGGATACGCAGTATTTT	CSAPGGLAEPRDTQYF
.	.	TRBV5-1	TRBJ2-7	TGCGCCAGCAGTATAGGCCTGGAGCCCTACGAGCAGTACTTC	CASSIGLEPYEQYF
.	.	TRBV6-5	TRBJ2-7	TGTGCCAGCAGTTACCTCCCCCGGGGTCTTTTCGAGCAGTACTTC	CASSYLPRGLFEQYF
few	.	TRBV7-9	TRBJ2-2	TGTGCCAGCAGCTTAGACATTCCGACCGGGGAGCTGTTTTTT	CASSLDIPTGELFF
.	.	TRBV20-1	TRBJ1-2	TGCAGTGCTAGAGCACCGGGAGTATGGGACTATGGCTACACCTTC	CSARAPGVWDYGYTF
.	.	TRBV3-1	TRBJ2-3	TGTGCCAGCAGCCACCCAGATGTGGATACGCAGTATTTT	CASSHPDVDTQYF
.	TRBD1	TRBV12-3/TRBV12-4	TRBJ1-5	TGTGCCAGCTCACCGTCCGGGACAGGGAATCAGCCCCAGCATTTT	CASSPSGTGNQPQHF
.	TRBD1	TRBV4-1	TRBJ2-2	TGCGCCAGCAGCCGGGGACAGGGTCGGACCGGGGAGCTGTTTTTT	CASSRGQGRTGELFF
few	.	TRBV20-1	TRBJ2-7	TGCAGTGCTAGAGCGTATGAAGAGCAGTACTTC	CSARAYEEQYF
.	TRBD1	TRBV6-1	TRBJ1-1	TGTGCCAGCAGTTTTCAGTCCGGGACAGGGACAGAGGCTTTCTTT	CASSFQSGTGTEAFF
few	TRBD2	TRBV2	TRBJ2-3	TGTGCCAGCAGTGAAACTAGCGGGAGGGTGGATACGCAGTATTTT	CASSETSGRVDTQYF
.	.	TRBV20-1	TRBJ2-7	TGCAGTGCAGACCGGGACGGAGCCTACGAGCAGTACTTC	CSADRDGAYEQYF
many	.	TRBV7-8	TRBJ2-7	TGTGCCAGCAGCTTGGGACAAGATCCCCTCTACGAGCAGTACTTC	CASSLGQDPLYEQYF
few	.	TRBV21-1	TRBJ2-1	TGTGCCAGCAAAACCCCGGGACTAGCGGGGTCCTACAATGAGCAGTTCTTC	CASKTPGLAGSYNEQFF
many	TRBD2	TRBV10-3	TRBJ2-3	TGTGCCATCAGCATCAAGCGGGAGGTTGTGGATACGCAGTATTTT	CAISIKREVVDTQYF
.	TRBD2	TRBV28	TRBJ2-7	TGTGCCAGCATAAGTTGGGCAGGGACTAGCAGGAACGAGCAGTACTTC	CASISWAGTSRNEQYF
.	.	TRBV29-1	TRBJ1-5	TGCAGCGTTGCCCCATCGGGACTTGGGGTCCGAGGTGGCAATCAGCCCCAGCATTTT	CSVAPSGLGVRGGNQPQHF
.	TRBD2	TRBV7-2	TRBJ2-2	TGTGCCAGCAGCTTAGGGGGGACTAGCACCGGGGAGCTGTTTTTT	CASSLGGTSTGELFF
few	.	TRBV5-8	TRBJ1-2	TGTGCCAGCAGCTTGACGATGCCGGGGGCCTATGGCTACACCTTC	CASSLTMPGAYGYTF
few	TRBD2	TRBV5-1	TRBJ2-2	TGCGCCAGCAGCCCCCCGGGACTAGCGGGATTTAGCACCGGGGAGCTGTTTTTT	CASSPPGLAGFSTGELFF
many	.	TRBV27	TRBJ1-2	TGTGCCAGCAGTTTAACAGGGAAGGGGTTTGAGGGCTACACCTTC	CASSLTGKGFEGYTF
few	.	TRBV12-3/TRBV12-4	TRBJ2-3	TGTGCCAGCAGCCGCCTGCTAGCGTACACAGATACGCAGTATTTT	CASSRLLAYTDTQYF
few	TRBD2	TRBV24-1	TRBJ2-1	TGTGCCACCAGTGGCGGGGGGGAAAGTGAGCAGTTCTTC	CATSGGGESEQFF
.	.	TRBV2	TRBJ1-1	TGTGCCAGCAGGTACGACATGAACACTGAAGCTTTCTTT	CASRYDMNTEAFF
.	TRBD2	TRBV28	TRBJ2-1	TGTGCCAGCAGCCAACCGCGGGGGGTATACAATGAGCAGTTCTTC	CASSQPRGVYNEQFF
.	.	TRBV15	TRBJ2-3	TGTGCCACCAGCAGAGAGAATCCCTTCACAGATACGCAGTATTTT	CATSRENPFTDTQYF